This TCR beta chain was observed in a study of blood T cell repertoires in COVID-19. Across the whole study: COVID-19 samples from acute and convalescent phases originated in the United States, Italy and Spain. The analysed material was cDNA or gDNA that came from T cells, B-cell-depleted T cells, or PBMCs.

Source study methods: Cell counts per sample came from amplifying reference gene primers. Profiling relied on immunoSEQ multiplex PCR, and the TCRdb table lists in-frame clones only, not all of them. That table furnishes V, J and clone size, whereas the DNA furnished D and trimming. Of 450,000 to 500,000 clones listed, approximately 85% are singletons. This CDR3 has 16 amino acids. Per the germline V gene, CDR1 is MNHEY and CDR2 is SMNVEV (reference sequence). The V end was cut by 6 bases, the J end by 2 bases, with 19 bases between. This clonotype was obtained from a human donor in a cohort sampled during active COVID-19. Source material: peripheral blood. The chain uses TRBV27 and TRBJ1-1; weak D call: TRBD1 (6 bases). CDR3 in DNA: TGTGCCAGCAGATCTACCTGGGGGCGAGGAAACACTGAAGCTTTCTTT. Amino acid sequence: CASRSTWGRGNTEAFF.